This TCR beta chain is from a study of blood T cell repertoires in COVID-19. It was during active infection that Seattle patients were enrolled and then longitudinally followed. V shed 9 bases and J 4 bases; nucleotides not matched to a gene: 4. The CDR3 runs to 13 residues. The germline CDR1 and CDR2 sequences are KGHDR and SFDVKD. Sequencing was performed with immunoSEQ multiplex PCR; in TCRdb, only in-frame clones are kept and a portion is missing. The table records 400,000 or so clones, around nine tenths of them present only once. The sample comprised peripheral blood. This sequence joins TRBV24-1 and TRBJ1-1; TRBD1 matches 10 bases. The receptor was isolated from a woman aged 40 to 50 with COVID-19, enrolled during active disease. The CDR3 spells CATGTGDATEAFF. The DNA of the CDR3 is TGTGCCACCGGGACAGGGGATGCCACTGAAGCTTTCTTT.